A selection of T cell receptor beta chains follows, all from one sample in a study of T cells in Graves' hyperthyroidism and ophthalmopathy. TCRdb called the multiplex PCR reads again in MiXCR, with one record for every CDR3 protein. The sample yields about 720,000 distinct CDR3 sequences, 16% seen once. The material sequenced was blood. All receptors derive from a man aged 18 to 30 with Graves' hyperthyroidism. CDR3s include the opening cysteine and the closing phenylalanine or tryptophan. Each record gives: clone size, V gene, D gene, J gene, CDR3 protein, CDR3 DNA. A D gene is named only where the DNA matches it firmly. Clone size is given for some rows only: seen once, a few or many times, or a class if the clone is expanded.

clone size: many; V gene: TRBV20-1; D gene: NA; J gene: TRBJ2-1; CDR3 protein: CSAQDSYNEQFF; CDR3 DNA: TGCAGTGCTCAGGACAGTTACAATGAGCAGTTCTTC
clone size: NA; V gene: TRBV12-3/TRBV12-4; D gene: NA; J gene: TRBJ2-7; CDR3 protein: CASSFNLQGRRYEQYF; CDR3 DNA: TGTGCCAGCAGTTTTAATTTGCAGGGGAGGCGCTACGAGCAGTACTTC
clone size: few; V gene: TRBV3-1; D gene: TRBD2; J gene: TRBJ2-3; CDR3 protein: CASGAAGGTDTQYF; CDR3 DNA: TGTGCCAGCGGGGCGGCGGGAGGCACAGATACGCAGTATTTT
clone size: NA; V gene: TRBV7-6; D gene: NA; J gene: TRBJ1-4; CDR3 protein: CASTGTENEKLFF; CDR3 DNA: TGTGCCAGTACCGGGACCGAAAATGAAAAACTGTTTTTT
clone size: many; V gene: TRBV3-1; D gene: TRBD2; J gene: TRBJ2-1; CDR3 protein: CASSAPGLAFNEQFF; CDR3 DNA: TGTGCCAGCAGCGCACCGGGACTAGCGTTCAATGAGCAGTTCTTC
clone size: many; V gene: TRBV11-3; D gene: TRBD2; J gene: TRBJ2-7; CDR3 protein: CASKVASGQYEQYF; CDR3 DNA: TGTGCCAGCAAGGTCGCTAGCGGGCAATACGAGCAGTACTTC
clone size: few; V gene: TRBV6-1; D gene: TRBD1; J gene: TRBJ2-2; CDR3 protein: CASRWDRADHGELFF; CDR3 DNA: TGTGCCAGCAGGTGGGACAGGGCGGATCACGGGGAGCTGTTTTTT
clone size: NA; V gene: TRBV19; D gene: NA; J gene: TRBJ2-3; CDR3 protein: CASSIGAGTDTQYF; CDR3 DNA: TGTGCCAGTAGCATCGGGGCAGGGACAGATACGCAGTATTTT
clone size: many; V gene: TRBV29-1; D gene: TRBD2; J gene: TRBJ2-3; CDR3 protein: CSVERSSGPGGTQYF; CDR3 DNA: TGCAGCGTTGAGAGGTCTAGCGGCCCCGGTGGGACGCAGTATTTT
clone size: NA; V gene: TRBV20-1; D gene: NA; J gene: TRBJ1-2; CDR3 protein: CSARGQGTYGYTF; CDR3 DNA: TGCAGTGCTAGAGGGCAGGGGACCTATGGCTACACCTTC
clone size: NA; V gene: TRBV7-9; D gene: NA; J gene: TRBJ1-5; CDR3 protein: CASSRSGGGPNQPQHF; CDR3 DNA: TGTGCCAGCAGCCGATCCGGTGGGGGTCCTAATCAGCCCCAGCATTTT
clone size: many; V gene: TRBV28; D gene: NA; J gene: TRBJ2-5; CDR3 protein: CASSQIAAQETQYF; CDR3 DNA: TGTGCCAGCAGTCAGATAGCAGCTCAAGAGACCCAGTACTTC
clone size: NA; V gene: TRBV28; D gene: NA; J gene: TRBJ2-1; CDR3 protein: CASSYLKGFASEQFF; CDR3 DNA: TGTGCCAGCAGCTACCTGAAGGGGTTTGCTAGTGAGCAGTTCTTC
clone size: few; V gene: TRBV7-9; D gene: NA; J gene: TRBJ2-3; CDR3 protein: CASSYVQITDTQYF; CDR3 DNA: TGTGCCAGCAGTTATGTGCAGATCACAGATACGCAGTATTTT
clone size: few; V gene: TRBV10-2; D gene: NA; J gene: TRBJ2-4; CDR3 protein: CASSEMGVAKNIQYF; CDR3 DNA: TGCGCCAGCAGTGAAATGGGAGTAGCCAAAAACATTCAGTACTTC
clone size: many; V gene: TRBV24-1; D gene: TRBD1; J gene: TRBJ1-2; CDR3 protein: CATSEAGQSYGYTF; CDR3 DNA: TGTGCCACCAGTGAGGCGGGACAGAGCTATGGCTACACCTTC
clone size: NA; V gene: TRBV6-1; D gene: NA; J gene: TRBJ1-1; CDR3 protein: CASRGWGVDTEAFF; CDR3 DNA: TGTGCCAGCAGGGGATGGGGGGTGGACACTGAAGCTTTCTTT
clone size: many; V gene: TRBV2; D gene: NA; J gene: TRBJ1-1; CDR3 protein: CASRVDMNTEAFF; CDR3 DNA: TGTGCCAGCAGGGTCGACATGAACACTGAAGCTTTCTTT
clone size: NA; V gene: TRBV27; D gene: TRBD2; J gene: TRBJ2-5; CDR3 protein: CASSLPWEREVETQYF; CDR3 DNA: TGTGCCAGCAGTTTACCATGGGAGCGGGAGGTAGAGACCCAGTACTTC
clone size: NA; V gene: TRBV7-9; D gene: TRBD2; J gene: TRBJ2-7; CDR3 protein: CASSLYLAGVSYEQYF; CDR3 DNA: TGTGCCAGCAGCTTATACCTAGCGGGAGTATCCTACGAGCAGTACTTC
clone size: few; V gene: TRBV7-3; D gene: NA; J gene: TRBJ2-2; CDR3 protein: CASSAGRNTGELFF; CDR3 DNA: TGTGCCAGCAGCGCGGGACGGAACACCGGGGAGCTGTTTTTT
clone size: many; V gene: TRBV27; D gene: TRBD1; J gene: TRBJ1-1; CDR3 protein: CASSGPGQGATEAFF; CDR3 DNA: TGTGCCAGCAGCGGACCTGGACAGGGGGCCACTGAAGCTTTCTTT
clone size: many; V gene: TRBV12-3/TRBV12-4; D gene: TRBD2; J gene: TRBJ2-7; CDR3 protein: CASSFSGRTYEQYF; CDR3 DNA: TGTGCCAGCAGCTTTAGCGGGAGGACCTACGAGCAGTACTTC
clone size: many; V gene: TRBV28; D gene: NA; J gene: TRBJ2-1; CDR3 protein: CASSFAQVSNEQFF; CDR3 DNA: TGTGCCAGCAGTTTCGCGCAGGTTAGCAATGAGCAGTTCTTC
clone size: many; V gene: TRBV28; D gene: NA; J gene: TRBJ2-2; CDR3 protein: CASTMDRNTGELFF; CDR3 DNA: TGTGCCAGCACTATGGACAGGAACACCGGGGAGCTGTTTTTT
clone size: few; V gene: TRBV4-3; D gene: NA; J gene: TRBJ2-2; CDR3 protein: CASSQVQTDGELFF; CDR3 DNA: TGCGCCAGCAGCCAAGTCCAAACGGACGGGGAGCTGTTTTTT
clone size: NA; V gene: TRBV12-3/TRBV12-4; D gene: TRBD1; J gene: TRBJ1-4; CDR3 protein: CASSPTGANEKLFF; CDR3 DNA: TGTGCCAGCAGCCCGACAGGGGCGAATGAAAAACTGTTTTTT
clone size: NA; V gene: TRBV7-9; D gene: TRBD1; J gene: TRBJ1-3; CDR3 protein: CASTDRGTSSSGNTIYF; CDR3 DNA: TGTGCCAGCACCGACAGGGGGACGTCGAGCTCTGGAAACACCATATATTTT